The clone carrying this T cell receptor beta chain was recorded many times. Its antigen is not identified. This entry comes from a study of T cells in Graves' hyperthyroidism and ophthalmopathy. General study results and limits: The model identified upcoming ophthalmopathy a median roughly 6.5 months ahead of onset.

The germline V and J ends were trimmed by 6 bases and 2 bases, with 11 bases remaining between them. The CDR3 is made up of 13 amino acids. Germline assignment: CDR1 MDHEN and CDR2 SYDVKM. TCR beta CDR3 sequences were amplified from RNA transcripts. A set of HTBI primers served as the primers for a first-round RT-PCR of the TCR CDR3. Each CDR3 protein is one row after TCRdb ran MiXCR on the multiplex PCR reads. The data show 350,000 to 400,000 distinct CDR3 sequences, with more than 13% seen just once and about 30% held by the top ten. This clonotype was obtained from a woman under 40 with Graves' hyperthyroidism. Material for sequencing was blood. This chain joins TRBV28 and TRBJ2-7; tentative D call: TRBD2 (6 bases). This chain's CDR3 is CASSSGGPYEQYF. The CDR3 DNA reads TGTGCCAGCAGCTCCGGGGGACCCTACGAGCAGTACTTC.